The present entry profiles one T cell receptor beta chain with its context. No antigen is known for it. Naive CD8 cells lacked CD45RO, underwent positive selection for CCR7 and left out terminally differentiated effector memory CD45RA+ cells. The protocol was immunoSEQ multiplex PCR, while the TCRdb copy is restricted to in-frame clones and leaves out a portion. The table lists approximately 740,000 clones, 92% of them singletons. The CDR3 sequence is 13 residues long. The trim removed 10 bases at V and 5 bases at J, leaving 8 bases unmatched. The V gene's germline CDR1 is LNHDA and CDR2 SQIVND (reference sequence). The data stem from a study of shared clonotypes between healthy human individuals. Study-level findings and limits: Few donors restricted represented genetic and exposure-history diversity. Clonotypes shared by all four donors outscored non-shared clonotypes in generation probability.

The chain combines TRBV19 with TRBJ2-3; 8 bases align to TRBD1. Material: naive CD8+ T cells sorted from blood. The sequence derives from a man aged 30 to 45 in good health. CDR3 DNA sequence: TGTGCCACCACGGACAGGGAAGGAGATACGCAGTATTTT. Protein sequence: CATTDREGDTQYF.